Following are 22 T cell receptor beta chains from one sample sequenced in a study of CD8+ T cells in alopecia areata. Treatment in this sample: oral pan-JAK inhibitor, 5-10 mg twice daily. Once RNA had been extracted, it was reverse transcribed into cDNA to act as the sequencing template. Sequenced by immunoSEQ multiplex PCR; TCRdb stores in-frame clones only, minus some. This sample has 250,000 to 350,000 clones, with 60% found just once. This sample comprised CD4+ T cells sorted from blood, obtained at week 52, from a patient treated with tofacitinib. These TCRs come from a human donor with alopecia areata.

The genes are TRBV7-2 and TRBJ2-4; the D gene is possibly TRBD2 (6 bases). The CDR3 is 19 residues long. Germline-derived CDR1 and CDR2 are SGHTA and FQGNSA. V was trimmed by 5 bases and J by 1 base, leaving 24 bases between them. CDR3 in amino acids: CASSPRSWALALAKNIQYF. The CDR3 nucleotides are TGTGCCAGCAGCCCTCGATCCTGGGCCCTAGCGCTGGCCAAAAACATTCAGTACTTC.

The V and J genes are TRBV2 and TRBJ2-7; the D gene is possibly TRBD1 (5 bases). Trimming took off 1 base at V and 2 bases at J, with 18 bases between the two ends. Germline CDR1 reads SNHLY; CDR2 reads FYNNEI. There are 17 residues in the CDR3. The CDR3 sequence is CASSEGARQGGTYEQYF. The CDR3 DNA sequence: TGTGCCAGCAGTGAAGGGGCGCGGCAGGGTGGCACCTACGAGCAGTACTTC.

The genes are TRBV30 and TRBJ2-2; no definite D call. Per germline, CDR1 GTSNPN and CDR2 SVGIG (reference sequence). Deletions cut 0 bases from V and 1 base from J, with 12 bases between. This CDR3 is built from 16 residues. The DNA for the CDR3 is TGTGCCTGGAGTGTACGTCGGATTCAGAACACCGGGGAGCTGTTTTTT. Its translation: CAWSVRRIQNTGELFF.

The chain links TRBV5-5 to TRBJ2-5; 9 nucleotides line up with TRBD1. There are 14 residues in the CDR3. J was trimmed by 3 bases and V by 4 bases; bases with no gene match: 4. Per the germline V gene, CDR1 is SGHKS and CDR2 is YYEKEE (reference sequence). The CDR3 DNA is TGTGCCAGCAGCCCCAGACAGGGGGAAGAGACCCAGTACTTC. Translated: CASSPRQGEETQYF. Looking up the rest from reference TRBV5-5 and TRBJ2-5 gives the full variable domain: DAGVTQSPTHLIKTRGQQVTLRCSPISGHKSVSWYQQVLGQGPQFIFQYYEKEERGRGNFPDRFSARQFPNYSSELNVNALLLGDSALYLCASSPRQGEETQYFGPGTRLLVL.

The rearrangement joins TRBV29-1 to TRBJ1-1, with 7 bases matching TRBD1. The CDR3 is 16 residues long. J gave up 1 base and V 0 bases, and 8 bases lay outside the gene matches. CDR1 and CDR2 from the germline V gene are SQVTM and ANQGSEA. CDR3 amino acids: CSVEDRRGTQNTEAFF. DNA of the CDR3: TGCAGCGTTGAAGACCGCAGGGGGACACAGAACACTGAAGCTTTCTTT.

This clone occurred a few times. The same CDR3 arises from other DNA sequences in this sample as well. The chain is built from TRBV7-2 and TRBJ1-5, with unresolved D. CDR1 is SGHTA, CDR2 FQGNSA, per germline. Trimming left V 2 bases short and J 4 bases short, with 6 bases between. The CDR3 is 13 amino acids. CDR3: CASSLRSNQPQHF. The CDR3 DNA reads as TGTGCCAGCAGCTTAAGGAGTAATCAGCCCCAGCATTTT.

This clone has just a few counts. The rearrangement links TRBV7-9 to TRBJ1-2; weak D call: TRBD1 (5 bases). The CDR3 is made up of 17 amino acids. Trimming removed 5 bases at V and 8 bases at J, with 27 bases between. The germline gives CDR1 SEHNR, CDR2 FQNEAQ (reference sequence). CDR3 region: CASSPPPGRAAVWGYTF. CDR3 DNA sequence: TGTGCCAGCAGCCCCCCTCCGGGCAGGGCAGCTGTCTGGGGCTACACCTTC.

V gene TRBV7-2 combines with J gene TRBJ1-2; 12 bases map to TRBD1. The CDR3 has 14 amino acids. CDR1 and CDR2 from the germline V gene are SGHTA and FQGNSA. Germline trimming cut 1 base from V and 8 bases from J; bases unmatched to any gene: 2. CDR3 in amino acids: CASSLGGTGGGYTF. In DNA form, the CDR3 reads TGTGCCAGCAGCTTAGGTGGGACAGGGGGCGGCTACACCTTC.

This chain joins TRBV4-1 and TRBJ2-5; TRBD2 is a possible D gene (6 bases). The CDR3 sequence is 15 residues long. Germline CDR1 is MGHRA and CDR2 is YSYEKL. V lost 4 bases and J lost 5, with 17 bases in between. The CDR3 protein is CASSPPGLRSETQYF. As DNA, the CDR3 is TGCGCCAGCAGCCCCCCCGGACTACGTTCGGAGACCCAGTACTTC.

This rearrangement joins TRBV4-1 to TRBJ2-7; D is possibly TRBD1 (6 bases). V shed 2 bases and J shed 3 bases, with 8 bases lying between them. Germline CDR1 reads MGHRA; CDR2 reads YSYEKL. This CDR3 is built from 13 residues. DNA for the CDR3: TGCGCCAGCAGCCAAAGGGGGAACTACGAGCAGTACTTC. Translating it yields CASSQRGNYEQYF.

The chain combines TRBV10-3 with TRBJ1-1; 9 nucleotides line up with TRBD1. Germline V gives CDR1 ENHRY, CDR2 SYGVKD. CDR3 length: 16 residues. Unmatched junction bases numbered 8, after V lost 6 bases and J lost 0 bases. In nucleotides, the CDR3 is TGTGCCATCAGCTCACAGGGGGCGGCAATGAACACTGAAGCTTTCTTT. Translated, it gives CAISSQGAAMNTEAFF.

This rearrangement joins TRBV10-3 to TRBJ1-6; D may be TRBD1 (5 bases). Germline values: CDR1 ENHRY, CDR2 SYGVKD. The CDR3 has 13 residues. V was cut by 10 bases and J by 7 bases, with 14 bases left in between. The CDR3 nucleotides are TGTGCCACTGGGGACGATGGGAATTCACCCCTCCACTTT. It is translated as CATGDDGNSPLHF.

CDR3 protein: CASGDTSYYGYTF. In DNA, the CDR3 is TGCGCCAGCGGGGACACCTCTTACTATGGCTACACCTTC. The V gene is TRBV5-1, the J gene TRBJ1-2; TRBD1 might be the D (6 bases). Trimming cost V 7 bases and J 3 bases, with 13 bases left between them. In germline, CDR1 is SGHRS, CDR2 YFSETQ. The CDR3 is 13 residues long.

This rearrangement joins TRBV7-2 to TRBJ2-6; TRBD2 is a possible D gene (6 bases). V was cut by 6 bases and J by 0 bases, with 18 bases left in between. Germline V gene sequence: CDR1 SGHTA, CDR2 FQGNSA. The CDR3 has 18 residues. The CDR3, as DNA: TGTGCCAGCAGAACCAGCGGGCGCAGCGCCTCTGGGGCCAACGTCCTGACTTTC. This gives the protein CASRTSGRSASGANVLTF.

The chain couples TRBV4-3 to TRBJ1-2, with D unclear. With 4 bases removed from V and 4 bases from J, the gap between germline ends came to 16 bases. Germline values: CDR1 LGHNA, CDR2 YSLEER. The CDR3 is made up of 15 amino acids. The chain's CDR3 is CASSPPGGQIYGYTF. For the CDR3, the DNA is TGCGCCAGCAGCCCCCCCGGCGGCCAGATCTATGGCTACACCTTC.

The CDR3 nucleotides read TGTGCCTGGAGTAAAGGGACAGGGGGCACCGGGGAGCTGTTTTTT. Translation: CAWSKGTGGTGELFF. This chain uses TRBV30 with TRBJ2-2; 11 bases align to TRBD1. This CDR3 is 15 amino acids long. J was trimmed by 4 bases and V by 2 bases; bases with no gene match: 3. The V gene's germline CDR1 is GTSNPN and CDR2 SVGIG (reference sequence).

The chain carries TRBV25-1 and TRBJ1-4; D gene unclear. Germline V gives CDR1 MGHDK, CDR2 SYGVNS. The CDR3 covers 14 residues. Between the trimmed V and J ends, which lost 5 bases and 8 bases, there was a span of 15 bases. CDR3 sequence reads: CASSSWERKEKLFF. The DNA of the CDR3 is TGTGCCAGCAGTTCTTGGGAACGGAAAGAAAAACTGTTTTTT.

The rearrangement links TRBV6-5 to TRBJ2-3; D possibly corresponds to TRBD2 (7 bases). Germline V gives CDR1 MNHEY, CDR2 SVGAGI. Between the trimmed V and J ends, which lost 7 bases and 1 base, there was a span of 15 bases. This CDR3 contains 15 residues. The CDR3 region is CASNLRGGGTDTQYF. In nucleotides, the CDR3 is TGTGCCAGCAACCTAAGGGGGGGAGGCACAGATACGCAGTATTTT.

CDR3 bases: TGTGCCTCCGGGCCTAGCGGTAATGAAAAACTGTTTTTT. This gives the protein CASGPSGNEKLFF. V gene TRBV10-3 combines with J gene TRBJ1-4; no clear D gene. This CDR3 region has 13 residues. V was clipped by 11 bases and J by 4 bases, with 14 bases between them. Germline V gene lookup returns CDR1 ENHRY and CDR2 SYGVKD.

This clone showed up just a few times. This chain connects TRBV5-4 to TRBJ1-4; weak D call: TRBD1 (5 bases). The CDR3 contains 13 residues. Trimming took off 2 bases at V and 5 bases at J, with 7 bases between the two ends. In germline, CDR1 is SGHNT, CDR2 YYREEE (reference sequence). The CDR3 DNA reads TGTGCCAGCAGCTTACAGGCCAATGAAAAACTGTTTTTT. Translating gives CASSLQANEKLFF.

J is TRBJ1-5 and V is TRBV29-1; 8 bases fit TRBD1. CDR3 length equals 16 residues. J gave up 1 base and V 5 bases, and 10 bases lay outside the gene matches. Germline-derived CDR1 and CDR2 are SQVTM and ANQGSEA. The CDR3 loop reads CSVTTGGGRSNQPQHF. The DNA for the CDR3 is TGCAGCGTTACCACAGGGGGAGGACGGAGCAATCAGCCCCAGCATTTT.

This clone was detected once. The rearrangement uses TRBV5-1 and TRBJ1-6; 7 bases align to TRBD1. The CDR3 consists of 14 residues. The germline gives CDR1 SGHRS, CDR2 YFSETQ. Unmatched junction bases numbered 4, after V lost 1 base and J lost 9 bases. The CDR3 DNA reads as TGCGCCAGCAGCTTGACAGGGGTTGGTTCACCCCTCCACTTT. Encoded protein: CASSLTGVGSPLHF.